This T cell receptor beta chain was identified during a study of Graves' ophthalmopathy and Graves' hyperthyroidism. Study context: At initial diagnosis, peripheral blood was obtained, and this preceded any treatment.

A follow-up of 18 months without ophthalmopathy meant that hyperthyroidism was stable. Researchers turned away patients with other autoimmune diseases, uncontrolled infections, pregnancy or lactation. PBMCs had their origin in fresh peripheral blood (10 ml). Germline lookup yields CDR1 MNHEY and CDR2 SVGEGT. CDR3 length equals 14 residues. This clonotype showed up just a few times. Since a much larger clone is just one base distant, this may be a read error. Amplified material comprised TCR beta CDR3 regions derived from RNA transcripts. Following a first-round RT-PCR that used HTBI primers, a second-round multiplex PCR was carried out. One entry per CDR3 protein, called by TCRdb with MiXCR from the multiplex PCR reads. This sample yields about 400,000 distinct CDR3 sequences, of which around 21% are seen a single time; roughly 3% belongs to the top ten.

The chain is built from TRBV6-2 or TRBV6-3 and TRBJ2-7, with 7 bases fitting TRBD2. The clonotype originates from a woman aged 18-30 years with stable Graves' hyperthyroidism. Sequenced material: peripheral blood. The CDR3 here is CVSSYPGRIYEQYF. In DNA form, the CDR3 reads TGTGTCAGCAGTTACCCCGGGAGGATTTACGAGCAGTACTTC.